A single sample gave rise to the 20 T cell receptor beta chains below, sequenced in a study of shared clonotypes between healthy human individuals. Produced via immunoSEQ multiplex PCR; TCRdb's table is partial and in-frame only. Among 2 million to 2.5 million clones listed, approximately 95% were seen once. Sequenced: naive CD4+ T cells from PBMCs. The subset was: CD45RA+ positively selected. The source is a man in his late teens or twenties in good health. Some clones in this sample may be carry-over from other donors' samples.

The chain employs TRBV11-2 and TRBJ2-2, with a tentative D call TRBD2 (5 bases). The CDR3 loop spans 14 amino acids. V lost 7 bases, J lost 6 bases, and 15 bases lay in between. Germline lookup yields CDR1 SGHAT and CDR2 FQNNGV. This CDR3 reads CASNPRTGAGELFF. In nucleotides, the CDR3 is TGTGCCAGCAACCCCCGCACCGGGGCCGGGGAGCTGTTTTTT.

The rearrangement links TRBV5-4 to TRBJ1-1; unclear D gene. V was trimmed by 0 bases and J by 0 bases, leaving 12 bases between them. Germline V CDR1 and CDR2: SGHNT, YYREEE (reference sequence). The CDR3 has 16 amino acids. CDR3 sequence: CASSLGVRRMNTEAFF. The CDR3 DNA follows: TGTGCCAGCAGCTTGGGGGTTCGTCGCATGAACACTGAAGCTTTCTTT.

Points on this clone: The sample contains more than one DNA sequence encoding this CDR3. The CDR3: CASSLGGSTDTQYF. CDR3 sequence (DNA): TGTGCCAGCAGCTTGGGGGGAAGCACAGATACGCAGTATTTT. The chain couples TRBV5-6 to TRBJ2-3; D is uncertain. The CDR3 has 14 residues. Germline CDR1 and CDR2: SGHDT and YYEEEE. V shed 0 bases and J shed 0 bases, with 5 bases lying between them.

Turning to this clone: This CDR3 is also generated by other DNA sequences in the sample. The rearrangement joins TRBV5-1 to TRBJ2-1; D gene unclear. This CDR3 has 15 amino acids. Between the trimmed V and J ends, which lost 0 bases and 0 bases, there was a span of 7 bases. Germline V lookup: CDR1 SGHRS, CDR2 YFSETQ. CDR3 residues: CASSLVASSYNEQFF. In DNA, the CDR3 is TGCGCCAGCAGCTTGGTGGCGAGCTCCTACAATGAGCAGTTCTTC.

This clone appeared a single time. V and J are TRBV6-4 and TRBJ2-3; no clear D gene. Per germline, CDR1 MRHNA and CDR2 SNTAGT. Deletions cut 3 bases from V and 11 bases from J, with 15 bases between. The CDR3 totals 13 residues. CDR3 sequence reads: CASSEKRESRQYF. Written as DNA, the CDR3 is TGTGCCAGCAGTGAGAAACGAGAAAGTCGGCAGTATTTT.

The chain employs TRBV27 and TRBJ2-3; TRBD1 matches at 7 bases. Losses at the gene ends were 6 bases for V and 2 bases for J; bases not matched to a gene: 8. The CDR3 runs to 15 residues. Per the germline V gene, CDR1 is MNHEY and CDR2 is SMNVEV (reference sequence). This CDR3 reads CASRLQGILTDTQYF. The CDR3 DNA follows: TGTGCCAGCAGATTACAGGGGATTCTCACAGATACGCAGTATTTT.

The chain employs TRBV5-4 and TRBJ2-7; TRBD1 matches 9 bases. Trimming at V came to 1 base and at J to 7 bases, leaving 6 bases not matched to a gene. This CDR3 is 14 amino acids long. Germline lookup yields CDR1 SGHNT and CDR2 YYREEE (reference sequence). CDR3: CASSLSGTGPEQYF. The CDR3 DNA follows: TGTGCCAGCAGCTTGTCGGGGACAGGGCCGGAGCAGTACTTC.

This clone was observed a single time. The identical CDR3 is also encoded by other nucleotide sequences in the sample. This rearrangement joins TRBV18 to TRBJ1-5, with 7 bases fitting TRBD1. CDR3 length: 16 amino acids. Germline CDR1 reads KGHSH; CDR2 reads LQKENI. With V trimmed by 0 bases and J by 2 bases, 4 bases remained unmatched. The CDR3 DNA reads TGTGCCAGCTCACCACCCGGAGGGGGCGGCAATCAGCCCCAGCATTTT. This translates into CASSPPGGGGNQPQHF.

V and J are TRBV7-9 and TRBJ1-1; D ambiguous. This CDR3 has 13 amino acids. V was trimmed by 5 bases and J by 0 bases, leaving 7 bases between them. Germline lookup yields CDR1 SEHNR and CDR2 FQNEAQ (reference sequence). The CDR3 coding sequence is TGTGCCAGCAGCCGTCAACTGAACACTGAAGCTTTCTTT. It codes for CASSRQLNTEAFF.

This clone appeared once. Written as DNA, the CDR3 is TGTGCCAGCAGCTTGAGGCAGGCAGGTTCGGAAACTGAAGCTTTCTTT. Translation gives CASSLRQAGSETEAFF. V and J are TRBV5-6 and TRBJ1-1; D remains ambiguous. The CDR3 spans 16 residues. Germline V gene data show CDR1 as SGHDT and CDR2 as YYEEEE. With 1 base removed from V and 5 bases from J, the gap between germline ends came to 18 bases.

This clone was seen once. V is TRBV5-1 and J is TRBJ2-2; D gene unclear. CDR3 length: 14 amino acids. Germline lookup yields CDR1 SGHRS and CDR2 YFSETQ. V was cut by 3 bases and J by 3 bases, with 9 bases left in between. CDR3 amino acids: CASSSNLYTGELFF. As DNA, the CDR3 is TGCGCCAGCAGCTCCAACCTATACACCGGGGAGCTGTTTTTT.

V usage is TRBV9 and J usage is TRBJ1-2; D is unresolved. CDR3 length equals 14 residues. Trimming shortened V by 0 bases and J by 4 bases, and 10 bases separated the two germline ends. Germline CDR1 SGDLS, CDR2 YYNGEE. CDR3 bases: TGTGCCAGCAGCGTAGTCTCTGTCGGCTATGGCTACACCTTC. Translation: CASSVVSVGYGYTF.

The V gene is TRBV15, the J gene TRBJ1-3, with D hard to call. Trimming stripped 1 base from V and 3 bases from J, with 7 bases between. In germline, CDR1 is LNHNV, CDR2 YYDKDF (reference sequence). This CDR3 is built from 14 residues. The CDR3 DNA follows: TGTGCCACCAGCAGAGGGTACGATGGAAACACCATATATTTT. Its translation is CATSRGYDGNTIYF.

The DNA for the CDR3 is TGTGCCAGTAGTATGGCCTGGAGGATGCAGCCCCAGCATTTT. Residues: CASSMAWRMQPQHF. The V and J genes are TRBV19 and TRBJ1-5; D not certain. Trimming removed 3 bases at V and 7 bases at J, with 13 bases between. This CDR3 has 14 residues. CDR1 and CDR2 (germline): LNHDA, SQIVND (reference sequence).

The J gene is TRBJ2-5, the V gene TRBV5-1; TRBD1 aligns across 7 bases. Trimming at V came to 0 bases and at J to 1 base, leaving 9 bases not matched to a gene. The CDR3 spans 17 residues. Germline lookup yields CDR1 SGHRS and CDR2 YFSETQ. CDR3 sequence: CASSLVGMTGTQETQYF. CDR3 bases: TGCGCCAGCAGCTTGGTGGGGATGACAGGGACCCAAGAGACCCAGTACTTC.

V usage is TRBV9 and J usage is TRBJ2-1, with D perhaps matching TRBD2 (6 bases). Trimming removed 0 bases from V and 0 bases from J, with 16 bases in between. The germline CDR1 and CDR2 sequences are SGDLS and YYNGEE. The CDR3 covers 18 residues. The CDR3 sequence is CASSVAPPGVLSYNEQFF. The CDR3, as DNA: TGTGCCAGCAGCGTAGCCCCCCCGGGGGTGCTCTCCTACAATGAGCAGTTCTTC.

This clone was seen just once. Here the CDR3 DNA reads TGTGCCAGCAGCTTATACGGAAATCATCAGCCCCAGCATTTT. This encodes CASSLYGNHQPQHF. V usage is TRBV7-2 and J usage is TRBJ1-5, with D unresolved. V gave up 2 bases and J gave up 5 bases, with 10 bases separating them. Germline V gene sequence: CDR1 SGHTA, CDR2 FQGNSA. This CDR3 spans 14 amino acids.

The rearrangement uses TRBV15 and TRBJ1-4, with a tentative D call TRBD1 (5 bases). Germline assignment: CDR1 LNHNV and CDR2 YYDKDF (reference sequence). This CDR3 comprises 14 residues. The germline V and J ends were trimmed by 0 bases and 5 bases, with 7 bases remaining between them. CDR3 region: CATSRDAGNEKLFF. The CDR3 bases are TGTGCCACCAGCAGAGATGCAGGGAATGAAAAACTGTTTTTT.

This clone was recorded once. The sample carries other DNA sequences with the same CDR3. The rearrangement links TRBV7-9 to TRBJ2-7; D remains ambiguous. This CDR3 is 11 amino acids long. The V gene lost 8 bases and the J gene lost 2 bases, with 7 bases spanning the gap. CDR1 is SEHNR, CDR2 FQNEAQ, per germline (reference sequence). Here the CDR3 reads CASSSPYEQYF. The CDR3 DNA is TGTGCCAGCTCCTCACCCTACGAGCAGTACTTC.

This clone was seen once. This chain uses TRBV5-6 with TRBJ1-5; no firm D call. V lost 2 bases and J lost 2, with 8 bases in between. Germline-derived CDR1 and CDR2 are SGHDT and YYEEEE. This CDR3 is built from 14 residues. The CDR3 nucleotides read TGTGCCAGCAGCTTTGATCGGGGCAATCAGCCCCAGCATTTT. Protein sequence: CASSFDRGNQPQHF.